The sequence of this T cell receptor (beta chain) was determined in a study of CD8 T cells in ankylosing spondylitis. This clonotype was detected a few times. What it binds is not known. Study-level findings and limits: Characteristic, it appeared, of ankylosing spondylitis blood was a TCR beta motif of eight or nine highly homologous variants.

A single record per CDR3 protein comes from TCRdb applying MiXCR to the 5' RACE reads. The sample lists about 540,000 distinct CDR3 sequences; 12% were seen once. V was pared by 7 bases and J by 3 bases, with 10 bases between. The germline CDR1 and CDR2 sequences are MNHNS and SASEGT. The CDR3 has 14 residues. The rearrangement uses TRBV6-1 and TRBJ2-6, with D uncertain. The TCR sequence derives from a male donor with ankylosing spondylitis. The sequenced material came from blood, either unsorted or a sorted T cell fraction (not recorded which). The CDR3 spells CASTTSGGANVLTF. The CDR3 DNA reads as TGTGCCAGCACCACATCGGGTGGGGCCAACGTCCTGACTTTC.